These 5 T cell receptor beta chains were sequenced from one sample in a study of beta chain features in type 1 diabetes. The antigens of these receptors remain unknown. Study findings and constraints: All four CD4+ subsets of Type 1 diabetes patients contained TCRB CDR3s that were moderately but significantly shorter.

What was sequenced were expressed TCRB transcripts, since all of the isolated RNA had been reverse transcribed. Using immunoSEQ multiplex PCR, the repertoire was profiled, and TCRdb retains in-frame clones only, with some absent. The sample lists 300,000 to 350,000 clones, around 9.7% seen once, with less than 1.2% in the top ten. Specimen: central memory CD4+ T cells from blood. These receptors were collected from a man between 25 and 39 years old with type 1 diabetes.

This clone has a handful of counts. This chain links TRBV19 with TRBJ1-5, with 7 bases aligning to TRBD1. Trimming cost V 3 bases and J 1 base; bases outside gene matches: 6. The CDR3 is made up of 16 amino acids. The germline CDR1 and CDR2 sequences are LNHDA and SQIVND (reference sequence). The CDR3 loop is CASSMAGQVSNQPQHF. CDR3 nucleotide sequence: TGTGCCAGTAGTATGGCTGGACAGGTCAGCAATCAGCCCCAGCATTTT.

V and J are TRBV18 and TRBJ1-2; perhaps TRBD1 as D (6 bases). Trimming stripped 6 bases from V and 3 bases from J, with 20 bases between. This CDR3 has 16 residues. The germline V gene has CDR1 KGHSH and CDR2 LQKENI. The CDR3 sequence: CASSVGRAGADYGYTF. In DNA form, the CDR3 reads TGTGCCAGCTCGGTCGGAAGGGCGGGGGCTGACTATGGCTACACCTTC.

The gene calls are TRBV6-5 and TRBJ1-1; D unclear. The germline CDR1 and CDR2 sequences are MNHEY and SVGAGI. The ends were cut back, 5 bases at V and 4 bases at J, with 11 bases in the middle. This CDR3 has 13 amino acids. In nucleotides, the CDR3 is TGTGCCAGCAGTGGACCCCGCGGCACTGAAGCTTTCTTT. Translation: CASSGPRGTEAFF.

The chain carries TRBV4-1 and TRBJ1-2; 7 bases are shared with TRBD1. CDR1 is MGHRA and CDR2 is YSYEKL in the germline V gene. CDR3 size: 13 residues. The junction had 7 bases not matched to a gene; V was cut back by 4 bases and J by 8 bases. CDR3 DNA: TGCGCCAGCAGCCCAGAGACAGGGCTCGGCTACACCTTC. Its translation is CASSPETGLGYTF.

This clone was detected only a few times. The V and J genes are TRBV7-2 and TRBJ2-1, with a possible D match to TRBD2 (5 bases). Germline V CDR1 and CDR2: SGHTA, FQGNSA. The CDR3 loop spans 15 amino acids. V gave up 1 base and J gave up 5 bases, with 12 bases separating them. CDR3 in amino acids: CASSLDNGIHNEQFF. The CDR3 DNA reads as TGTGCCAGCAGCTTAGATAACGGGATTCACAATGAGCAGTTCTTC.